The rows below give T cell receptor beta chains drawn from one sample of a study of cytomegalovirus exposure and HLA in healthy donors. Assay used: immunoSEQ multiplex PCR; TCRdb lists only in-frame clones, some missing. In the table there are about 82,000 clones, around 68% of which are singletons. The sequenced sample was PBMCs. The receptor set was obtained from a young man in good health and CMV-seropositive. CDR3s include the opening cysteine and the closing phenylalanine or tryptophan. D genes are given only for firm matches. Rows give clone size only sometimes, using once, few, many, or a class for an expanded clone.

v_call	clone_size	j_call	d_call	cdr3_length	cdr3_nt	cdr3_aa
TRBV7-9	.	TRBJ2-1	.	15	TGTGCCAGCAGCTTAGTCCGGGGGACGGACAATGAGCAGTTCTTC	CASSLVRGTDNEQFF
TRBV7-7	.	TRBJ2-5	TRBD1	15	TGTGCTAGCAGCACCGGGACAGGAAAAGGGGAGACCCAGTACTTC	CASSTGTGKGETQYF
TRBV7-9	once	TRBJ2-1	.	16	TGTGCCAGCAGCTTAGCGGGGGGGCGCCCCTACAATGAGCAGTTCTTC	CASSLAGGRPYNEQFF
TRBV28	.	TRBJ2-7	.	14	TGTGCCAGCAGTTTTCGGTTAATAGCCTACGAGCAGTACTTC	CASSFRLIAYEQYF
TRBV19	.	TRBJ2-2	TRBD2	13	TGTGCCAGTAGTATTGGGGGGGCCGGGGAGCTGTTTTTT	CASSIGGAGELFF
TRBV5-1	.	TRBJ2-1	TRBD2	16	TGCGCCAGCAGCTTGGCCACGAGACTAGCTTACAATGAGCAGTTCTTC	CASSLATRLAYNEQFF
TRBV7-9	.	TRBJ1-1	.	13	TGTGCCAGCCGGAGGGCAGGGAACACTGAAGCTTTCTTT	CASRRAGNTEAFF
TRBV5-6	.	TRBJ1-2	.	15	TGTGCCAGCAGCCCGCCGGGTTTACACAACTATGGCTACACCTTC	CASSPPGLHNYGYTF
TRBV21-1	once	TRBJ2-2	.	18	TGTGCCAGCAGCCTAAAAGGGTCTAGCGGGGGGAACACCGGGGAGCTGTTTTTT	CASSLKGSSGGNTGELFF
TRBV9	.	TRBJ1-4	TRBD1	14	TGTGCCAGCACCCGGGACAGGTTTAATGAAAAACTGTTTTTT	CASTRDRFNEKLFF
TRBV7-3	few	TRBJ1-2	TRBD1	17	TGTGCCAGCAGCCAACGACAGGGACTCCCATCTAACTATGGCTACACCTTC	CASSQRQGLPSNYGYTF
TRBV4-2	.	TRBJ2-2	TRBD1	18	TGTGCCAGCAGCCCGCAGGCTACGGGACAGGTTCTTACCGGGGAGCTGTTTTTT	CASSPQATGQVLTGELFF
TRBV5-1	.	TRBJ1-5	TRBD1	15	TGCGCCAGCAGCCTGACAGGGGGGAGCAATCAGCCCCAGCATTTT	CASSLTGGSNQPQHF
TRBV5-1	.	TRBJ2-7	.	15	TGCGCCAGCAGCTTGCTACCGGGACAATCCTACGAGCAGTACTTC	CASSLLPGQSYEQYF
TRBV19	once	TRBJ1-5	TRBD1	15	TGTGCCAGTAGGAGACAGGGCGGGGGCAATCAGCCCCAGCATTTT	CASRRQGGGNQPQHF
TRBV7-3	.	TRBJ1-5	.	12	TGTGCCAGCAGCTCGGGGGGGCATCTCCAGCATTTT	CASSSGGHLQHF
TRBV2	.	TRBJ2-7	TRBD2	12	TGTGCCAGCGCGACGGGAGGGGTCGAGCAGTACTTC	CASATGGVEQYF
TRBV6-5	once	TRBJ2-7	.	14	TGTGCCAGCAGTTTTAGCGGGGACAGCTACGAGCAGTACTTC	CASSFSGDSYEQYF
TRBV19	once	TRBJ2-2	TRBD1	17	TGTGCCAGTAGTGCCCAACTTTACAGGGGGGACACCGGGGAGCTGTTTTTT	CASSAQLYRGDTGELFF
TRBV4-1	.	TRBJ2-5	.	15	TGCGCCAGCAGCCAAGGCTACAGGGAACAAGAGACCCAGTACTTC	CASSQGYREQETQYF
TRBV9	.	TRBJ2-7	TRBD2	17	TGTGCCAGCAGCCCCAGAGGGAGTAGCGGGAGCTCCTACGAGCAGTACTTC	CASSPRGSSGSSYEQYF
TRBV19	.	TRBJ1-1	TRBD1	14	TGTGCCAGTAGGGCCAGGGGGGATTACACTGAAGCTTTCTTT	CASRARGDYTEAFF
TRBV6-6	.	TRBJ1-1	TRBD1	14	TGTGCCAGCATTAACCGGGACAGGTGGACTGAAGCTTTCTTT	CASINRDRWTEAFF
TRBV10-3	few	TRBJ2-3	TRBD2	15	TGTGCCATCAGTCCGGGACTAGCGGGAATAGGTACGCAGTATTTT	CAISPGLAGIGTQYF
TRBV5-1	.	TRBJ1-1	TRBD1	16	TGCGCCAGCAGCGTCGGGACAGGGGGTAGGGACACTGAAGCTTTCTTT	CASSVGTGGRDTEAFF
TRBV5-1	.	TRBJ2-1	TRBD2	21	TGCGCCAGCAGCTTGTGGGGTAGCGGGAGGGCTCATCTGGTCCCCTACAATGAGCAGTTCTTC	CASSLWGSGRAHLVPYNEQFF
TRBV6-5	.	TRBJ2-3	.	14	TGTGCCAGCATGGCGGTCCGTCGCACAGATACGCAGTATTTT	CASMAVRRTDTQYF
TRBV5-4	few	TRBJ2-7	TRBD1	13	TGTGCCAGCAGAGGACAGGGGGAATACGAGCAGTACTTC	CASRGQGEYEQYF
TRBV7-9	.	TRBJ1-4	.	14	TGTGCCAGCAGCTCACGTAGAACTAATGAAAAACTGTTTTTT	CASSSRRTNEKLFF
TRBV6-5	once	TRBJ1-2	TRBD1	14	TGTGCCAGCAGTTACCGGGACAGCGGGGGAGGCTACACCTTC	CASSYRDSGGGYTF
TRBV9	.	TRBJ2-4	.	13	TGTGCCAGCAGCCCACCCGCCGGGGACATTCAGTACTTC	CASSPPAGDIQYF
TRBV4-2	.	TRBJ2-3	TRBD2	16	TGTGCCAGCAGCCAAACTAGCGGCGCCTTCACAGATACGCAGTATTTT	CASSQTSGAFTDTQYF
TRBV7-6	.	TRBJ2-7	TRBD2	15	TGTGCCAGCAGCTTAGCGGGCGGGAGGGCTCTCAAGCAGTACTTC	CASSLAGGRALKQYF
TRBV28	.	TRBJ1-3	TRBD1	15	TGTGCCAGCAGTTGGGCCGCAGGGGGTGGAAACACCATATATTTT	CASSWAAGGGNTIYF
TRBV5-1	.	TRBJ2-3	TRBD1	15	TGCGCCAGCAGCTTGGCGGGACAGGGCCAAGATACGCAGTATTTT	CASSLAGQGQDTQYF
TRBV19	.	TRBJ2-7	.	15	TGTGCCAGTAGTATGCGGGACGGGGTTGGTTACGAGCAGTACTTC	CASSMRDGVGYEQYF
TRBV2	.	TRBJ1-5	.	15	TGTGCCAGCAGTGACTCTCCTAACGGCAATCAGCCCCAGCATTTT	CASSDSPNGNQPQHF
TRBV6-1	.	TRBJ2-2	.	15	TGTGCCAGCAGTCCGGGACATGCGAACACCGGGGAGCTGTTTTTT	CASSPGHANTGELFF
TRBV9	.	TRBJ2-7	TRBD1	14	TGTGCCAGCAGCCCAACAGGGGTGGCCTACGAGCAGTACTTC	CASSPTGVAYEQYF
TRBV5-1	.	TRBJ2-1	.	12	TGCGCCAGCAGTTTTCAGGGGAATGAGCAGTTCTTC	CASSFQGNEQFF
TRBV29-1	.	TRBJ1-1	.	10	TGCAGCGGGGCCCCAGATGAAGCTTTCTTT	CSGAPDEAFF
TRBV10-3	.	TRBJ1-2	TRBD1	14	TGTGCCATCAGTGAGTCGGGACAGGGATTCGGCTACACCTTC	CAISESGQGFGYTF
TRBV6-4	.	TRBJ2-2	TRBD2	14	TGTGCCAGCAGTGAAGCGGGGGACACCGGGGAGCTGTTTTTT	CASSEAGDTGELFF
TRBV2	.	TRBJ1-2	TRBD1	13	TGTGCCAGCAGTGGGGGACAGAACTATGGCTACACCTTC	CASSGGQNYGYTF
TRBV25-1	.	TRBJ1-2	.	12	TGTGCCAGCAGTGATTGGCAGGGGCTATACACCTTC	CASSDWQGLYTF
TRBV10-3	.	TRBJ1-4	.	15	TGTGCCGTCAGGGGTGAGGGAGGCACTAATGAAAAACTGTTTTTT	CAVRGEGGTNEKLFF
TRBV18	.	TRBJ1-1	TRBD1	15	TGTGCCAGCTCACCGAGAGGGGGCGCAAACACTGAAGCTTTCTTT	CASSPRGGANTEAFF
TRBV6-5	.	TRBJ2-5	.	12	TGTGCCAGCAGTTACGGGGCAGGGACCCAGTACTTC	CASSYGAGTQYF
TRBV30	.	TRBJ2-7	.	15	TGTGCCTGGAGCGGCCGACTCCTCACCTCCTACGAGCAGTACTTC	CAWSGRLLTSYEQYF
TRBV28	.	TRBJ2-2	TRBD1	17	TGTGCCAGCAGTTTATGGGACAGGGGTGGGGCCACCGGGGAGCTGTTTTTT	CASSLWDRGGATGELFF
TRBV6-4	.	TRBJ2-3	TRBD2	16	TGTGCCAGCAGTGACTCTAGCGGGGGGGAGCAAAATACGCAGTATTTT	CASSDSSGGEQNTQYF
TRBV6-6	once	TRBJ1-3	.	14	TGTGCCAGCAGTGGGGGAGGGAGCCGAAACACCATATATTTT	CASSGGGSRNTIYF
TRBV5-1	.	TRBJ2-1	TRBD1	16	TGCGCCAGCAGCTTAGGGGACAGCTGGTTAACTGATGAGCAGTTCTTC	CASSLGDSWLTDEQFF
TRBV5-1	.	TRBJ1-1	TRBD1	15	TGCGCCAGCAGCTTGGGACAGGGCGCGTACACTGAAGCTTTCTTT	CASSLGQGAYTEAFF
TRBV6-5	.	TRBJ1-1	TRBD1	12	TGTGCCAGCAGCTCTGACAGGGTTGAAGCTTTCTTT	CASSSDRVEAFF
TRBV5-6	.	TRBJ1-1	TRBD1	14	TGTGCCAGCAGCCGGGGACAGGGGGGGATGCAGGCTTTCTTT	CASSRGQGGMQAFF
TRBV9	.	TRBJ2-7	TRBD1	14	TGTGCCAGCAGCGTAGGACAGGGGAACTACGAGCAGTACTTC	CASSVGQGNYEQYF
TRBV6-5	.	TRBJ1-1	.	14	TGTGCCAGCATGGCATGGGGGGGGAACACTGAAGCTTTCTTT	CASMAWGGNTEAFF
TRBV6-5	.	TRBJ2-2	.	13	TGTGCCAGCACCCTTACCGGCACCGGGGAGCTGTTTTTT	CASTLTGTGELFF